The 8 T cell receptor beta chains below come from one sample, sequenced in a study of blood T cell repertoires in COVID-19. Assay: immunoSEQ multiplex PCR; the TCRdb copy retains only in-frame clones and omits some. The sample lists around 180,000 clones, roughly 80% occurring once. Material: peripheral blood. The receptors here all came from a man in his sixties with active or convalescent COVID-19.

In this sample, this clone turned up a few times. The chain combines TRBV18 with TRBJ1-6, with 7 bases lining up with TRBD1. Losses at the gene ends were 0 bases for V and 0 bases for J; bases not matched to a gene: 5. CDR1 and CDR2 from the germline V gene are KGHSH and LQKENI. CDR3 size: 18 residues. CDR3 sequence: CASSPPPGGGSYNSPLHF. DNA of the CDR3: TGTGCCAGCTCACCACCGCCAGGGGGAGGCTCCTATAATTCACCCCTCCACTTT.

The chain employs TRBV4-3 and TRBJ2-3, with TRBD2 identical over 8 bases. Germline CDR1 reads LGHNA; CDR2 reads YSLEER. This CDR3 is built from 16 residues. Trimming cost V 0 bases and J 2 bases; bases outside gene matches: 4. The CDR3 DNA reads TGCGCCAGCAGCCAAGACCCGGGAGGGGTCACAGATACGCAGTATTTT. Amino acid sequence: CASSQDPGGVTDTQYF.

The V call is TRBV10-3, the J call TRBJ2-2; no clear D. The CDR3 runs 14 residues. Trimming left V 4 bases short and J 2 bases short, with 8 bases between. Germline CDR1 and CDR2: ENHRY and SYGVKD. CDR3 sequence (DNA): TGTGCCATCAGTGGGTCCGTAAACACCGGGGAGCTGTTTTTT. It yields the protein CAISGSVNTGELFF.

In its sample, this clone was seen a few times. This rearrangement joins TRBV5-1 to TRBJ2-3, with 12 bases fitting TRBD2. The germline gives CDR1 SGHRS, CDR2 YFSETQ. V shed 0 bases, J shed 5 bases, and the junction held 1 base outside the gene matches. This CDR3 comprises 15 residues. The CDR3 here is CASSLGLAGEDTQYF. The CDR3 region has the DNA TGCGCCAGCAGCTTGGGACTAGCGGGAGAAGATACGCAGTATTTT.

The genes are TRBV29-1 and TRBJ2-3, with unresolved D. Germline CDR1 SQVTM, CDR2 ANQGSEA. The CDR3 consists of 14 residues. V was cut by 4 bases and J by 0 bases, with 11 bases left in between. This chain's CDR3 is CSVGQTTSTDTQYF. DNA for the CDR3: TGCAGCGTTGGGCAGACAACTAGCACAGATACGCAGTATTTT.

CDR3 bases: TGTGCCAGCAGTTCTCACATGGGGGGAAATCAGCCCCAGCATTTT. Amino acid sequence: CASSSHMGGNQPQHF. The J gene is TRBJ1-5, the V gene TRBV28, with D maybe TRBD1 (5 bases). V was clipped by 4 bases and J by 4 bases, with 14 bases between them. Germline CDR1 reads MDHEN; CDR2 reads SYDVKM. CDR3 length equals 15 residues.

V gene TRBV24-1 combines with J gene TRBJ1-5; 7 bases align to TRBD1. The length of the CDR3 is 13 residues. Per the germline V gene, CDR1 is KGHDR and CDR2 is SFDVKD. J gave up 3 bases and V 9 bases, and 4 bases lay outside the gene matches. This CDR3 is CATQDRPNQPQHF. For the CDR3, the DNA is TGTGCCACCCAGGACAGGCCCAATCAGCCCCAGCATTTT.

V and J are TRBV19 and TRBJ1-5; D remains unclear. The CDR3 consists of 17 residues. The V and J ends lost 4 bases and 1 base respectively, with 17 bases between them. From germline, CDR1 is LNHDA and CDR2 SQIVND (reference sequence). This CDR3 reads CASSNAKSGASNQPQHF. The CDR3 DNA reads TGTGCCAGTAGTAACGCTAAATCGGGAGCCAGCAATCAGCCCCAGCATTTT.